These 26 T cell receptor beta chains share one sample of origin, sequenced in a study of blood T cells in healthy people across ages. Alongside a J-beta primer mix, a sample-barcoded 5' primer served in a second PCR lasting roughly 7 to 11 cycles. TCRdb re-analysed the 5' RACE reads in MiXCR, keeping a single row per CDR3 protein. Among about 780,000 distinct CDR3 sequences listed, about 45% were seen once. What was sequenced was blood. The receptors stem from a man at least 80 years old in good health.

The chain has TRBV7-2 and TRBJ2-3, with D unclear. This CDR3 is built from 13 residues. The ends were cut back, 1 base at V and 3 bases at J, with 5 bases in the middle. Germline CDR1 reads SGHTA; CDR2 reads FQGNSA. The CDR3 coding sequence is TGTGCCAGCAGCTTAGTTATTACAGATACGCAGTATTTT. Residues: CASSLVITDTQYF.

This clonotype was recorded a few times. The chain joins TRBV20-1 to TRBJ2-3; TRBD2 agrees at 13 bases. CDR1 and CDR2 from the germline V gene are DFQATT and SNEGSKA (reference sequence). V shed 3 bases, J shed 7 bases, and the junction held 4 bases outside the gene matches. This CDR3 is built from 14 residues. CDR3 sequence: CSARGLAGLNTQYF. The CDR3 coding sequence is TGCAGTGCTAGGGGACTAGCGGGATTGAATACGCAGTATTTT.

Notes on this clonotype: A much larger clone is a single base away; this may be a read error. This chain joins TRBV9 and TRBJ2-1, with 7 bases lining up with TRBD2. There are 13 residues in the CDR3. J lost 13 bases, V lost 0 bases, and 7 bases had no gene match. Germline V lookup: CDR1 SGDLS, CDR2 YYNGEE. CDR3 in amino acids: CASSVAGGETQFF. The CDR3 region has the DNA TGTGCCAGCAGCGTAGCGGGAGGAGAGACCCAGTTCTTC.

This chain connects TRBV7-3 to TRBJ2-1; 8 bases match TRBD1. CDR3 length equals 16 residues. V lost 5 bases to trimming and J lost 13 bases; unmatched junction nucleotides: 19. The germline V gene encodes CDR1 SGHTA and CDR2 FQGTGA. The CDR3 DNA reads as TGTGCCAGCAGCAGAGCTCCGGGACAGGAAGGCTCCTACCAGTTCTTC. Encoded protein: CASSRAPGQEGSYQFF. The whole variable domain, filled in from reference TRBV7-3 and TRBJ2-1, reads GAGVSQTPSNKVTEKGKYVELRCDPISGHTALYWYRQSLGQGPEFLIYFQGTGAADDSGLPNDRFFAVRPEGSVSTLKIQRTERGDSAVYLCASSRAPGQEGSYQFFGPGTRLTVL.

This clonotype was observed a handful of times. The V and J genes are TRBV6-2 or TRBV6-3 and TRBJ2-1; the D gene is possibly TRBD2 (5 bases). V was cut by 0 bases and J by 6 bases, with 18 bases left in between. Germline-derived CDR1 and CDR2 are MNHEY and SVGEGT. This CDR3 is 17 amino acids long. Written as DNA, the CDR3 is TGTGCCAGCAGTTACTCGAGCTGGTTTGCTAGCCTCAATGAGCAGTTCTTC. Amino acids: CASSYSSWFASLNEQFF.

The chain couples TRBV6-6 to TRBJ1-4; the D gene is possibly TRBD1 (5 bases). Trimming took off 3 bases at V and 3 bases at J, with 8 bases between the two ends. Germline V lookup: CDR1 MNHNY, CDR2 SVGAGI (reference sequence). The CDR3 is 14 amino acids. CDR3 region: CASSYSRANEKLFF. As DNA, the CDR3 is TGTGCCAGCAGTTATTCCAGGGCTAATGAAAAACTGTTTTTT.

CDR3 in DNA: TGTGCCAGCTCACCACTCGCATACTTCCAAGAGACCCAGTACTTC. Its protein is CASSPLAYFQETQYF. The chain recombines TRBV18 with TRBJ2-5; D is ambiguous. Germline values: CDR1 KGHSH, CDR2 LQKENI. CDR3 size: 15 residues. The V end was cut by 1 base, the J end by 1 base, with 10 bases between.

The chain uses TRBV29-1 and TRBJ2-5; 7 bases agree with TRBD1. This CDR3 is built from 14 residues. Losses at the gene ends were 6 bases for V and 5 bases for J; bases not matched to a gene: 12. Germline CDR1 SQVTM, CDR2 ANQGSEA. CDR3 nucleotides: TGCAGCGTGAATACAGGGGCTCAGGCCGAGACCCAGTACTTC. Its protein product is CSVNTGAQAETQYF.

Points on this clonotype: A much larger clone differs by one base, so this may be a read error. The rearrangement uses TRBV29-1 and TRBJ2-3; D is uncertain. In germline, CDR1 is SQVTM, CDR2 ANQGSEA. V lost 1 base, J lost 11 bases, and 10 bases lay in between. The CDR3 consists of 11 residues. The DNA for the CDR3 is TGCAGCGTTGAAGTGTCTTATATGCAGTATTTT. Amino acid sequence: CSVEVSYMQYF.

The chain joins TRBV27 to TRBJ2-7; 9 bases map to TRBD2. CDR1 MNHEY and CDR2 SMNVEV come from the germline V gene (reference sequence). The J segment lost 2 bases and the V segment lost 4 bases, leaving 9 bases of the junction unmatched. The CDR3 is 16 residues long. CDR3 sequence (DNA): TGTGCCAGCAGTTCCCTAGCGGGGAGAAAGGCCTACGAGCAGTACTTC. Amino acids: CASSSLAGRKAYEQYF.

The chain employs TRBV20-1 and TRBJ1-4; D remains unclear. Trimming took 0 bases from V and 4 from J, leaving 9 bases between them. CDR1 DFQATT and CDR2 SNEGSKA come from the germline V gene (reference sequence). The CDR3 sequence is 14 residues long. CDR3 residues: CSARERAYNEKLFF. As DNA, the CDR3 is TGCAGTGCTAGAGAGCGGGCCTATAATGAAAAACTGTTTTTT.

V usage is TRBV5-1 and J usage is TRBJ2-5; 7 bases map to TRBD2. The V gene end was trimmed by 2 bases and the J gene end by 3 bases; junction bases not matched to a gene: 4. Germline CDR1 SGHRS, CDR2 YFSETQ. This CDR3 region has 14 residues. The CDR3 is CASSFRLAEETQYF. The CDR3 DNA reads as TGCGCCAGCAGCTTTAGGCTAGCGGAAGAGACCCAGTACTTC.

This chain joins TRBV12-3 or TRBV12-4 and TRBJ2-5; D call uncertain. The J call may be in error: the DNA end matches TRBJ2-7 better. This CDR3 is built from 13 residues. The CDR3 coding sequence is TGTGCCAGCAGTGTTTCCAAAGCCTACGAGCAGTACTTC. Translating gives CASSVSKAYEQYF.

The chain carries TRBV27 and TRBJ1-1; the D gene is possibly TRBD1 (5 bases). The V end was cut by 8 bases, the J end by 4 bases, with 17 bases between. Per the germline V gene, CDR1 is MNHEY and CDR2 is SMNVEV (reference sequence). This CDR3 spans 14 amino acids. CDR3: CASGVHVGTTEAFF. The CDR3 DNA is TGTGCCAGCGGGGTTCACGTCGGGACCACTGAAGCTTTCTTT.

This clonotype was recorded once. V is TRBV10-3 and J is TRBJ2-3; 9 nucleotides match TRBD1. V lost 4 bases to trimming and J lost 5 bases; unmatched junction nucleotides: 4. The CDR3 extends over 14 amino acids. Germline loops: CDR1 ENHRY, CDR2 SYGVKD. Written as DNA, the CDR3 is TGTGCCATCAGTGGGACAGGGGATCGAGATACGCAGTATTTT. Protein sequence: CAISGTGDRDTQYF.

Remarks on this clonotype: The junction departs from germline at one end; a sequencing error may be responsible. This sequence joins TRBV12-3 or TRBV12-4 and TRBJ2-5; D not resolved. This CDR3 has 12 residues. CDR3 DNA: TGTGCCAGCGGTCCTGATCAAGAGATCCAGTACTTC. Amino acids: CASGPDQEIQYF.

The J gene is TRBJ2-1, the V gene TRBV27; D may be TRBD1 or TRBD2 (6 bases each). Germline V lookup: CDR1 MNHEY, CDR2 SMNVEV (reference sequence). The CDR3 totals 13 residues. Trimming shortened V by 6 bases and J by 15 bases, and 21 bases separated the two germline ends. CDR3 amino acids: CASSYPNGGLWFF. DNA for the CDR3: TGTGCCAGCAGCTATCCGAACGGGGGCCTGTGGTTCTTC.

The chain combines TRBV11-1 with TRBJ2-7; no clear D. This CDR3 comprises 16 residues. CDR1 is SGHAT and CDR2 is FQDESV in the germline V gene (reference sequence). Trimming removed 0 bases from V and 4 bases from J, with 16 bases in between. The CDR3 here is CASSLALSSPGYEQYF. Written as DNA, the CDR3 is TGTGCCAGCAGCTTAGCGCTTTCATCCCCTGGGTACGAGCAGTACTTC.

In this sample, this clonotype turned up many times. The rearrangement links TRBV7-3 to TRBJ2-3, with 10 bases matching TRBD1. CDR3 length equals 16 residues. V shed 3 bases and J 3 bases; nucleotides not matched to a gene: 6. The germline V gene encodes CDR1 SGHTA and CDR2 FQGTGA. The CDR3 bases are TGTGCCAGCAGCTTGGGACAGGGGTTTGGAACAGATACGCAGTATTTT. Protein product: CASSLGQGFGTDTQYF.

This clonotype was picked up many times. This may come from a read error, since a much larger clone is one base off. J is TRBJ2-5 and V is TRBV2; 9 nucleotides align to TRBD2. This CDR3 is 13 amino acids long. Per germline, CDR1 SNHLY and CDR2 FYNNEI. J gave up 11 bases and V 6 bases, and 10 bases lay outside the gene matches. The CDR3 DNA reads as TGTGCCAGCAGAGCCGGGACTAGCCCTGAGCAGTACTTC. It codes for CASRAGTSPEQYF.

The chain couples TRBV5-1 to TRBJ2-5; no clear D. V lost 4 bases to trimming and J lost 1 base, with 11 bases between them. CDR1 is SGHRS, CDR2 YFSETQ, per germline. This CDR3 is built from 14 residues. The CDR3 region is CASSPDHPQETQYF. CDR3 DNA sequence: TGCGCCAGCAGCCCAGACCACCCCCAAGAGACCCAGTACTTC. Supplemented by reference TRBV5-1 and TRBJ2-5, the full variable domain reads KAGVTQTPRYLIKTRGQQVTLSCSPISGHRSVSWYQQTPGQGLQFLFEYFSETQRNKGNFPGRFSGRQFSNSRSEMNVSTLELGDSALYLCASSPDHPQETQYFGPGTRLLVL.

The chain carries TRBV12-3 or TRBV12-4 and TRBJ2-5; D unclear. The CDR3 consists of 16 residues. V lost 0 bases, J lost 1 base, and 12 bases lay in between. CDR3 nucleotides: TGTGCCAGCAGTTTAGCGCCTTGGAGAATCCAAGAGACCCAGTACTTC. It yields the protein CASSLAPWRIQETQYF.

The CDR3, as DNA: TGTGCCATTTCCGGCGGCAGGGGGATAAATGGCTACACCTTC. This translates into CAISGGRGINGYTF. The V gene is TRBV10-3, the J gene TRBJ1-2; 7 bases fit TRBD1. The CDR3 length is 14 residues. The junction had 13 bases not matched to a gene; V was cut back by 9 bases and J by 6 bases. In germline, CDR1 is ENHRY, CDR2 SYGVKD.

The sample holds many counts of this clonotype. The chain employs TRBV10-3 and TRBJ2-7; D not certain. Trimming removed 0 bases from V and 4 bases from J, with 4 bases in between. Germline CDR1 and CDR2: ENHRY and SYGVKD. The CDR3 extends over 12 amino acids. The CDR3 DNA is TGTGCCATCAGTGAGTCGGGGTACGAGCAGTACTTC. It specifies CAISESGYEQYF.

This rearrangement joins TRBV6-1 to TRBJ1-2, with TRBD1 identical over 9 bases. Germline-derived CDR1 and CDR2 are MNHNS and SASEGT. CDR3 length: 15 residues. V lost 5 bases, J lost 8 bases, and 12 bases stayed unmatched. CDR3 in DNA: TGTGCCAGCAGTCATTCACCGGGACAGGGCCCCGGCTACACCTTC. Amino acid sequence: CASSHSPGQGPGYTF.

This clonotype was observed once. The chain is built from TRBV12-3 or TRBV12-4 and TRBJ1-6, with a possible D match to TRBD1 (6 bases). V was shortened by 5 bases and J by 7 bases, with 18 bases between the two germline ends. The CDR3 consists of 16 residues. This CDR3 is CASSHPWTATNSPLHF. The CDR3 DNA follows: TGTGCCAGCAGTCACCCATGGACAGCGACGAATTCACCCCTCCACTTT.